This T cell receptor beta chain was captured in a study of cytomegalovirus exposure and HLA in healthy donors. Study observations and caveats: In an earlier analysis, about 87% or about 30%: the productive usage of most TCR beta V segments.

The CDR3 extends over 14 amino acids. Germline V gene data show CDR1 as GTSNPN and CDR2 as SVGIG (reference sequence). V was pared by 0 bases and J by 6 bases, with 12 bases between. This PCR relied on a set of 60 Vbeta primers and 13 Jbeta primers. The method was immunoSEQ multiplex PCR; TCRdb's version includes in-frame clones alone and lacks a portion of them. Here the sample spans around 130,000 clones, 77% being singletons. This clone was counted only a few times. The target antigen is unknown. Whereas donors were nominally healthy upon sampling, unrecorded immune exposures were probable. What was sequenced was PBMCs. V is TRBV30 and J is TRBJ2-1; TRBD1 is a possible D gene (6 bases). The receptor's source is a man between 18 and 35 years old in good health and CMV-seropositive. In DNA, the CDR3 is TGTGCCTGGAGTGTCAGGGGCCGCGGCAATGAGCAGTTCTTC. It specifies CAWSVRGRGNEQFF.